These T cell receptor beta chains were read from a single sample in a study of shared clonotypes between healthy human individuals. The table came from immunoSEQ multiplex PCR; TCRdb's copy has only in-frame clones and leaves some out. The sample lists about 1.5 million clones; 95% to 99% were seen once. Source material: naive CD4+ T cells sorted from blood. All receptors come from a young man in good health. CDR3s include the opening cysteine and the closing phenylalanine or tryptophan. Each record gives: J gene, V gene, clone size, D gene, CDR3 protein, CDR3 DNA. A D gene is named only where the DNA matches it firmly. Size tells how often a clone was seen (once, few, many) or the class of an expanded clone, and some rows leave it out.

TRBJ2-7 | TRBV7-6 | NA | NA | CASSLRDEQYF | TGTGCCAGCAGCTTACGGGACGAGCAGTACTTC
TRBJ2-4 | TRBV2 | NA | NA | CASRLAKNIQYF | TGTGCCAGCAGACTAGCCAAAAACATTCAGTACTTC
TRBJ1-1 | TRBV18 | NA | NA | CASSPTWGDTEAFF | TGTGCCAGCTCACCGACTTGGGGGGACACTGAAGCTTTCTTT
TRBJ2-1 | TRBV9 | NA | TRBD2 | CASSASRREMASGSHGSYNEQFF | TGTGCCAGCAGCGCTAGCCGGAGAGAGATGGCTAGCGGGAGTCACGGCTCCTACAATGAGCAGTTCTTC
TRBJ2-5 | TRBV10-1 | NA | NA | CASSEFGSKETQYF | TGCGCCAGCAGTGAGTTTGGCAGTAAAGAGACCCAGTACTTC
TRBJ1-1 | TRBV6-5 | NA | TRBD1 | CASSYSTGTNTEAFF | TGTGCCAGCAGTTACTCGACAGGGACGAACACTGAAGCTTTCTTT
TRBJ1-1 | TRBV18 | NA | NA | CASSRTANTEAFF | TGTGCCAGCTCAAGGACAGCGAACACTGAAGCTTTCTTT
TRBJ2-6 | TRBV6-1 | NA | NA | CASHGPPKGANVLTF | TGTGCCAGTCACGGACCACCCAAAGGGGCCAACGTCCTGACTTTC
TRBJ2-7 | TRBV28 | NA | TRBD2 | CASQGNSGRIYEQYF | TGTGCCAGCCAGGGGAATAGCGGGAGGATCTACGAGCAGTACTTC
TRBJ2-7 | TRBV19 | NA | NA | CASTPRAGPSYEQYF | TGTGCCAGTACCCCCCGGGCAGGGCCCTCCTACGAGCAGTACTTC
TRBJ2-7 | TRBV5-6 | NA | NA | CASSIAPGQNNEQYF | TGTGCCAGCAGCATCGCACCGGGTCAAAACAACGAGCAGTACTTC
TRBJ1-1 | TRBV5-1 | NA | NA | CASTVGASGAEAFF | TGCGCCAGCACCGTGGGGGCATCAGGCGCTGAAGCTTTCTTT
TRBJ1-2 | TRBV18 | NA | NA | CASSPPRGQNSMNGYTF | TGTGCCAGCTCCCCCCCTCGCGGACAAAACTCAATGAATGGCTACACCTTC
TRBJ2-7 | TRBV5-6 | NA | NA | CASSLGRRGGFSYEQYF | TGTGCCAGCAGCTTGGGGAGACGGGGAGGTTTCTCCTACGAGCAGTACTTC
TRBJ2-2 | TRBV11-1 | once | NA | CASSTIQGRRGTGELFF | TGTGCCAGCAGTACGATACAGGGCCGACGCGGCACCGGGGAGCTGTTTTTT
TRBJ2-7 | TRBV11-1 | NA | TRBD1 | CASSPPGTGLEQYF | TGTGCCAGCAGCCCCCCCGGGACAGGGCTCGAGCAGTACTTC
TRBJ2-1 | TRBV28 | NA | NA | CASSPDSYNEQFF | TGTGCCAGCAGCCCGGACAGCTACAATGAGCAGTTCTTC